A selection of T cell receptor beta chains follows, all from one sample in a study of control samples from healthy donors and cancer patients. The assay was immunoSEQ multiplex PCR, and TCRdb's table has in-frame clones only and misses some. This table has some 120,000 clones, 80% to 95% appearing once. Sequencing was performed on PBMCs. All receptors derive from an elderly man with head and neck cancer. CDR3s include the opening cysteine and the closing phenylalanine or tryptophan. A D gene is named only where the DNA matches it firmly. Size values are once, few and many counts, or a class for expanded clones, and some rows have none.

V	size	length	J	D	CDR3	DNA
TRBV3-1/TRBV3-2	NA	12	TRBJ2-2	NA	CASSRATGELFF	TGTGCCAGCAGTCGGGCGACCGGGGAGCTGTTTTTT
TRBV27	NA	15	TRBJ1-5	TRBD1	CASRVQGASNQPQHF	TGTGCCAGCAGGGTACAGGGGGCGAGCAATCAGCCCCAGCATTTT
TRBV5-1	NA	15	TRBJ1-1	NA	CASTWAQRGGTEAFF	TGCGCCAGCACCTGGGCCCAGCGGGGGGGCACTGAAGCTTTCTTT
TRBV5-6	NA	14	TRBJ2-7	TRBD1	CASSWTGPSYEQYF	TGTGCCAGCAGCTGGACAGGGCCTTCCTACGAGCAGTACTTC
TRBV19	NA	15	TRBJ2-2	NA	CASSIVPGTTGELFF	TGTGCCAGTAGTATCGTCCCCGGAACCACCGGGGAGCTGTTTTTT
TRBV19	NA	12	TRBJ2-1	NA	CASSIRWDEQFF	TGTGCCAGTAGTATTAGATGGGATGAGCAGTTCTTC
TRBV4-1	NA	16	TRBJ1-3	NA	CASSQGQPSSGNTIYF	TGCGCCAGCAGCCAAGGACAGCCTTCCTCTGGAAACACCATATATTTT
TRBV5-4	NA	15	TRBJ1-3	NA	CASSLGRLSGNTIYF	TGTGCCAGCAGCCTCGGACGGCTCTCTGGAAACACCATATATTTT
TRBV12-5	NA	13	TRBJ2-2	NA	CASGLSRAGELFF	TGTGCTAGTGGTTTGTCACGGGCCGGGGAGCTGTTTTTT
TRBV18	NA	16	TRBJ1-5	NA	CASSPQAIHSNQPQHF	TGTGCCAGCTCACCACAGGCGATTCATAGCAATCAGCCCCAGCATTTT
TRBV12-3/TRBV12-4	NA	13	TRBJ2-3	NA	CASTFGRAVTQYF	TGTGCCAGCACCTTCGGTCGAGCAGTTACGCAGTATTTT
TRBV19	NA	13	TRBJ1-6	NA	CASTHTVYSPLHF	TGTGCCAGTACCCACACAGTTTATTCACCCCTCCACTTT
TRBV5-1	NA	13	TRBJ2-5	NA	CASSLVVQETQYF	TGCGCCAGCAGCTTGGTCGTCCAAGAGACCCAGTACTTC
TRBV4-1	NA	17	TRBJ1-3	TRBD1	CASSLDRVKSSGNTIYF	TGCGCCAGCAGCCTAGACAGGGTAAAGAGCTCTGGAAACACCATATATTTT
TRBV7-2	once	14	TRBJ1-4	NA	CASSLSQPYEKLFF	TGTGCCAGCAGCTTGTCCCAGCCGTATGAAAAACTGTTTTTT
TRBV19	NA	15	TRBJ2-7	NA	CASSISGGTPGEQYF	TGTGCCAGTAGTATATCGGGCGGGACACCAGGTGAGCAGTACTTC
TRBV5-1	NA	15	TRBJ2-7	NA	CASSLDGSSSYEQYF	TGCGCCAGCAGCTTGGACGGAAGTAGCTCCTACGAGCAGTACTTC
TRBV6-2/TRBV6-3	NA	14	TRBJ2-7	NA	CASSYGGDSYEQYF	TGTGCCAGCAGTTATGGCGGGGACTCCTACGAGCAGTACTTC
TRBV13	NA	16	TRBJ1-3	TRBD1	CASSLGSDRGRNTIYF	TGTGCCAGCAGCTTAGGCTCAGACAGGGGTAGAAACACCATATATTTT
TRBV12-5	NA	12	TRBJ2-3	NA	CASGLTDDTQYF	TGTGCTAGTGGTTTGACGGATGATACGCAGTATTTT
TRBV5-1	NA	17	TRBJ2-5	TRBD2	CASSAVIAGGAGETQYF	TGCGCCAGCAGCGCCGTGATAGCGGGAGGGGCCGGTGAGACCCAGTACTTC
TRBV4-1	NA	15	TRBJ2-5	NA	CASSQGPGVQETQYF	TGCGCCAGCAGCCAAGGCCCCGGGGTACAAGAGACCCAGTACTTC
TRBV14	NA	14	TRBJ1-1	NA	CASSQGGGNTEAFF	TGTGCCAGCAGCCAGGGAGGGGGAAACACTGAAGCTTTCTTT
TRBV30	NA	14	TRBJ2-3	NA	CAWSVTASTDTQYF	TGTGCCTGGAGTGTAACGGCGAGCACAGATACGCAGTATTTT
TRBV24-1	NA	15	TRBJ1-5	NA	CATSAGKGTNQPQHF	TGTGCCACCAGTGCTGGCAAAGGAACGAATCAGCCCCAGCATTTT
TRBV5-1	NA	14	TRBJ2-3	NA	CASSFTLALDTQYF	TGCGCCAGCAGCTTCACACTAGCTCTGGATACGCAGTATTTT
TRBV5-4	NA	16	TRBJ2-7	TRBD2	CASTLGTSGNSDEQYF	TGTGCCAGCACCCTTGGCACTAGCGGGAACTCGGACGAGCAGTACTTC
TRBV2	NA	12	TRBJ2-3	NA	CASSVGADTQYF	TGTGCCAGCAGTGTCGGGGCAGATACGCAGTATTTT
TRBV5-1	NA	18	TRBJ1-3	NA	CASSLYYGGAEGGNTIYF	TGCGCCAGCAGCTTATATTATGGAGGGGCCGAGGGTGGAAACACCATATATTTT
TRBV19	few	15	TRBJ1-4	NA	CASLPGGAGNEKLFF	TGTGCCAGTCTACCTGGAGGGGCGGGTAATGAAAAACTGTTTTTT
TRBV5-1	NA	17	TRBJ2-3	TRBD1	CASSLARGRRGTDTQYF	TGCGCCAGCAGCTTGGCGAGGGGGCGCCGCGGCACAGATACGCAGTATTTT
TRBV4-2	NA	19	TRBJ2-1	TRBD2	CASSPWRVAGGNSYNEQFF	TGTGCCAGCAGCCCATGGCGGGTAGCGGGGGGAAACTCCTACAATGAGCAGTTCTTC
TRBV18	NA	17	TRBJ2-5	NA	CASSPLRRTEYQETQYF	TGTGCCAGCTCACCACTCAGACGGACAGAGTACCAAGAGACCCAGTACTTC
TRBV6-5	NA	14	TRBJ2-3	TRBD1	CASALRGHTDTQYF	TGTGCCAGCGCCCTTAGGGGGCACACAGATACGCAGTATTTT
TRBV30	NA	14	TRBJ2-7	NA	CAWNTDSGPYEQYF	TGTGCCTGGAATACGGACAGCGGACCCTACGAGCAGTACTTC
TRBV28	NA	13	TRBJ1-2	NA	CASSTGHGNGYTF	TGTGCCAGCAGTACAGGGCATGGGAATGGCTACACCTTC
TRBV2	NA	13	TRBJ2-1	NA	CASFYQRGNEQFF	TGTGCCAGCTTCTACCAGAGGGGCAATGAGCAGTTCTTC
TRBV6-5	NA	12	TRBJ2-7	NA	CASSRQGREQYF	TGTGCCAGCAGTCGGCAGGGTCGAGAGCAGTACTTC
TRBV5-1	NA	13	TRBJ2-2	NA	CASSLPNTGELFF	TGCGCCAGCAGCTTGCCGAACACCGGGGAGCTGTTTTTT
TRBV7-9	NA	15	TRBJ2-7	NA	CASSFRAGRSYEQYF	TGTGCCAGCAGCTTTCGAGCGGGCCGCTCCTACGAGCAGTACTTC
TRBV7-9	NA	12	TRBJ2-7	NA	CASSFLGDEQYF	TGTGCCAGCAGCTTTCTAGGGGACGAGCAGTACTTC
TRBV5-4	NA	12	TRBJ2-3	NA	CASSLVTDTQYF	TGTGCCAGCAGCTTGGTCACAGATACGCAGTATTTT
TRBV5-4	NA	14	TRBJ2-5	NA	CASSLVGGQETQYF	TGTGCCAGCAGCTTGGTAGGGGGCCAAGAGACCCAGTACTTC
TRBV7-2	once	15	TRBJ2-2	NA	CASSLGTGYTGELFF	TGTGCCAGCAGCTTAGGGACGGGATACACCGGGGAGCTGTTTTTT
TRBV10-1	NA	12	TRBJ2-1	NA	CASSDGGHEQFF	TGCGCCAGCAGTGACGGGGGCCATGAGCAGTTCTTC
TRBV11-2	NA	13	TRBJ2-1	NA	CASSLTGYNEQFF	TGTGCCAGCAGCTTAACGGGATACAATGAGCAGTTCTTC
TRBV5-1	NA	16	TRBJ2-2	NA	CASSSQLRGNTGELFF	TGCGCCAGCAGCTCGCAGCTCAGGGGAAACACCGGGGAGCTGTTTTTT
TRBV11-2	NA	16	TRBJ2-5	TRBD2	CASSPSSGRAEETQYF	TGTGCCAGCAGCCCCTCGAGCGGGAGGGCCGAGGAGACCCAGTACTTC